The 21 T cell receptor beta chains listed next were all sequenced from one sample in a study of blood T cell repertoires in COVID-19. TCRdb's table, derived via immunoSEQ multiplex PCR, lists solely in-frame clones and lacks some. Of about 240,000 clones listed, around 86% are singletons. The sequenced sample was peripheral blood. Receptors were obtained from a woman aged 65 to 85 with active or convalescent COVID-19.

The chain couples TRBV7-3 to TRBJ2-3, with D perhaps matching TRBD2 (7 bases). Trimming took 0 bases from V and 8 from J, leaving 9 bases between them. The CDR3 is 13 residues long. Looked up from germline, CDR1 is SGHTA and CDR2 is FQGTGA. DNA of the CDR3: TGTGCCAGCAGCTTAACGGGGGGGCCTACGCAGTATTTT. Translation gives CASSLTGGPTQYF. The variable domain in full, with the rest retrieved from reference TRBV7-3 and TRBJ2-3, is GAGVSQTPSNKVTEKGKYVELRCDPISGHTALYWYRQSLGQGPEFLIYFQGTGAADDSGLPNDRFFAVRPEGSVSTLKIQRTERGDSAVYLCASSLTGGPTQYFGPGTRLTVL.

This chain links TRBV15 with TRBJ1-1; no clear D gene. Germline V gene sequence: CDR1 LNHNV, CDR2 YYDKDF (reference sequence). This CDR3 has 15 amino acids. V gave up 1 base and J gave up 2 bases, with 11 bases separating them. CDR3 residues: CATSRGEGGNTEAFF. Written as DNA, the CDR3 is TGTGCCACCAGCAGAGGTGAGGGCGGCAACACTGAAGCTTTCTTT.

V usage is TRBV18 and J usage is TRBJ1-1; 11 nucleotides match TRBD1. Trimming cost V 4 bases and J 5 bases; bases outside gene matches: 15. CDR3 length equals 18 residues. CDR1 and CDR2 from the germline V gene are KGHSH and LQKENI. DNA of the CDR3: TGTGCCAGCTCACTTTCCCCCGGGACAGGGGGAGTAAGGACTGAAGCTTTCTTT. This gives the protein CASSLSPGTGGVRTEAFF.

The genes are TRBV6-5 and TRBJ1-4; 8 bases are a match to TRBD1. V trimming: 6 bases; J trimming: 8 bases; junction bases outside the gene matches: 11. This CDR3 is 15 amino acids long. Germline loops: CDR1 MNHEY, CDR2 SVGAGI. The DNA of the CDR3 is TGTGCCAGCAGCCCGGCGGCAGGGGGCATCGAAAAACTGTTTTTT. It specifies CASSPAAGGIEKLFF.

The V call is TRBV7-2, the J call TRBJ2-5; 9 bases agree with TRBD1. CDR1 is SGHTA, CDR2 FQGNSA, per germline. This CDR3 has 14 amino acids. The V gene end was trimmed by 5 bases and the J gene end by 5 bases; junction bases not matched to a gene: 6. CDR3 loop: CASSLDRGGETQYF. DNA for the CDR3: TGTGCCAGCAGCCTGGACAGGGGAGGGGAGACCCAGTACTTC.

The chain recombines TRBV7-2 with TRBJ1-2; TRBD1 aligns across 7 bases. The germline V gene encodes CDR1 SGHTA and CDR2 FQGNSA. This CDR3 has 18 residues. V lost 1 base to trimming and J lost 3 bases; unmatched junction nucleotides: 14. For the CDR3, the DNA is TGTGCCAGCAGCTTAGTTACGACAGGGACCGGGGGGGACTATGGCTACACCTTC. This encodes CASSLVTTGTGGDYGYTF.

This chain connects TRBV19 to TRBJ2-2; 8 bases fit TRBD2. CDR1 is LNHDA and CDR2 is SQIVND in the germline V gene (reference sequence). The CDR3 consists of 14 residues. The junction had 9 bases not matched to a gene; V was cut back by 7 bases and J by 8 bases. The CDR3 region has the DNA TGTGCCAGTACGGGGACTAGAGGTACAGGGGAGCTGTTTTTT. This codes for CASTGTRGTGELFF.

The chain recombines TRBV6-6 with TRBJ1-3; the D gene is possibly TRBD1 (6 bases). Germline values: CDR1 MNHNY, CDR2 SVGAGI (reference sequence). Trimming removed 4 bases at V and 0 bases at J, with 13 bases between. The CDR3 contains 16 residues. The CDR3 sequence is CASSSPTGASGNTIYF. The CDR3 DNA is TGTGCCAGCAGTTCCCCGACAGGAGCCTCTGGAAACACCATATATTTT.

The CDR3 region has the DNA TGTGCCAGCAGTTTCGTGCCCGTCGCGGAAGAGCAGTACTTC. The encoded protein is CASSFVPVAEEQYF. V is TRBV27 and J is TRBJ2-7, with D uncertain. Between the trimmed V and J ends, which lost 3 bases and 7 bases, there was a span of 16 bases. The germline V gene encodes CDR1 MNHEY and CDR2 SMNVEV (reference sequence). The CDR3 consists of 14 residues.

The chain uses TRBV4-3 and TRBJ1-6; a weak D match, TRBD1 (5 bases). Germline CDR1 LGHNA, CDR2 YSLEER. The CDR3 is made up of 13 amino acids. Trimming removed 1 base from V and 10 bases from J, with 8 bases in between. Written as DNA, the CDR3 is TGCGCCAGCAGCCAAGCCAGGGTGTCACCCCTCCACTTT. As protein: CASSQARVSPLHF.

The chain combines TRBV6-5 with TRBJ2-3; TRBD1 agrees at 8 bases. After removal of 5 bases from V and 4 bases from J, the junction contained 8 bases not matched to a gene. Germline loops: CDR1 MNHEY, CDR2 SVGAGI. The length of the CDR3 is 15 residues. CDR3 bases: TGTGCCAGCAGTAAGGGGACAGGCGGGGCAGATACGCAGTATTTT. Translating it yields CASSKGTGGADTQYF.

This clone appeared a few times. The CDR3 spells CASMRSSYNSPLHF. CDR3 DNA: TGTGCCAGTATGAGGAGCTCCTATAATTCACCCCTCCACTTT. The gene calls are TRBV6-5 and TRBJ1-6; D is undetermined. The CDR3 runs to 14 residues. The germline gives CDR1 MNHEY, CDR2 SVGAGI. Trimming took off 9 bases at V and 0 bases at J, with 9 bases between the two ends.

J is TRBJ2-1 and V is TRBV10-2; a possible D gene is TRBD2 (5 bases). Germline loops: CDR1 WSHSY, CDR2 SAAADI. The CDR3 totals 12 residues. Trimming left V 3 bases short and J 9 bases short, with 9 bases between. The CDR3 spells CASSEPSFEQFF. The CDR3 coding sequence is TGCGCCAGCAGTGAACCTAGCTTTGAGCAGTTCTTC.

V gene TRBV19 combines with J gene TRBJ2-1; TRBD1 is a possible D gene (6 bases). V was pared by 4 bases and J by 6 bases, with 16 bases between. Germline CDR1 LNHDA, CDR2 SQIVND (reference sequence). The CDR3 covers 15 residues. This chain's CDR3 is CASSSLRGMGNEQFF. CDR3 in DNA: TGTGCCAGTAGTAGCCTCAGGGGTATGGGCAATGAGCAGTTCTTC.

This sequence joins TRBV3-1 (or the pseudogene TRBV3-2) and TRBJ1-1; D is ambiguous. Trimming cost V 6 bases and J 1 base, with 6 bases left between them. Germline CDR1 is LGHDT and CDR2 is YNNKEL (reference sequence). The CDR3 is 12 residues long. The CDR3 is CASRAENTEAFF. The CDR3 coding sequence is TGTGCCAGCAGAGCGGAGAACACTGAAGCTTTCTTT.

CDR3 DNA sequence: TGTGCCAGTATAAGGAGGGGACCTGGAAACACCATATATTTT. This codes for CASIRRGPGNTIYF. The chain couples TRBV19 to TRBJ1-3, with D possibly being TRBD1 (5 bases). CDR1 is LNHDA and CDR2 is SQIVND in the germline V gene (reference sequence). This CDR3 comprises 14 residues. Between the trimmed V and J ends, which lost 7 bases and 2 bases, there was a span of 12 bases.

The genes are TRBV7-2 and TRBJ1-3, with a possible D match to TRBD1 (6 bases). The length of the CDR3 is 15 residues. Trimming took 5 bases from V and 5 from J, leaving 16 bases between them. Germline values: CDR1 SGHTA, CDR2 FQGNSA. CDR3 amino acids: CASSPRGALRNTIYF. Written as DNA, the CDR3 is TGTGCCAGCAGCCCACGGGGGGCGCTAAGAAACACCATATATTTT.

V gene TRBV7-2 combines with J gene TRBJ1-6, with 11 bases lining up with TRBD1. This CDR3 region has 15 residues. Germline CDR1 and CDR2: SGHTA and FQGNSA. With 4 bases clipped from V and 7 bases from J, the junction kept 3 bases outside the gene matches. The CDR3 spells CASSSGTGGNSPLHF. DNA of the CDR3: TGTGCCAGCAGCTCAGGGACAGGGGGGAATTCACCCCTCCACTTT. Full variable domain (missing parts from reference TRBV7-2 and TRBJ1-6): GAGVSQSPSNKVTEKGKDVELRCDPISGHTALYWYRQSLGQGLEFLIYFQGNSAPDKSGLPSDRFSAERTGGSVSTLTIQRTQQEDSAVYLCASSSGTGGNSPLHFGNGTRLTVT.

The chain joins TRBV19 to TRBJ1-5; 8 nucleotides align to TRBD1. CDR1 is LNHDA, CDR2 SQIVND, per germline (reference sequence). Germline trimming cut 3 bases from V and 6 bases from J; bases unmatched to any gene: 10. CDR3 length equals 16 residues. Here the CDR3 reads CASSIHDRGWGQPQHF. In DNA form, the CDR3 reads TGTGCCAGTAGTATTCACGACAGGGGTTGGGGTCAGCCCCAGCATTTT.

In this sample, this clone turned up a few times. V usage is TRBV4-1 and J usage is TRBJ1-1; no clear D gene. CDR1 and CDR2 (germline): MGHRA, YSYEKL. The CDR3 runs 14 residues. Deletions cut 5 bases from V and 0 bases from J, with 10 bases between. The chain's CDR3 is CASSEGTLNTEAFF. The CDR3, as DNA: TGCGCCAGCAGCGAAGGAACACTGAACACTGAAGCTTTCTTT.

The chain has TRBV3-1 (or the pseudogene TRBV3-2) and TRBJ1-1; D remains unclear. The CDR3 consists of 15 residues. Germline CDR1 and CDR2: LGHDT and YNNKEL (reference sequence). V gave up 0 bases and J gave up 2 bases, with 10 bases separating them. As DNA, the CDR3 is TGTGCCAGCAGCCAAGATCCGAGGTTAAACACTGAAGCTTTCTTT. Translation gives CASSQDPRLNTEAFF.